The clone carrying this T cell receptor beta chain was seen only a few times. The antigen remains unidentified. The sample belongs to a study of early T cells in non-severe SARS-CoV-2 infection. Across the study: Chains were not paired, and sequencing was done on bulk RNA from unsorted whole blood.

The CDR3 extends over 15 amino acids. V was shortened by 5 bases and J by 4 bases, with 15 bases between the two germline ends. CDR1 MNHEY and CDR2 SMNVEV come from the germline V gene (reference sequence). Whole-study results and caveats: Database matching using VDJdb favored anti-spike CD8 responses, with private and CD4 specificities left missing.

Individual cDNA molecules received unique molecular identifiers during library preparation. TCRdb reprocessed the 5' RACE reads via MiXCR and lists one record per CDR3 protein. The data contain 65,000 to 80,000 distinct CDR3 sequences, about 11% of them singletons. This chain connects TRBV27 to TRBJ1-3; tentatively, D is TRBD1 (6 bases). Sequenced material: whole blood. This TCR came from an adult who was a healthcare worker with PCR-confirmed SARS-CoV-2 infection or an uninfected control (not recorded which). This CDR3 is CASSPHETGGNTIYF. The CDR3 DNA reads TGTGCCAGCAGTCCGCATGAAACAGGGGGAAACACCATATATTTT.